This T cell receptor beta chain was retrieved from a study of blood T cells in healthy people across ages. PCR was performed a second time for about 7 to 12 cycles using a sample-barcoded 5' primer and a J-beta primer mix. TCRdb processed the 5' RACE reads anew with MiXCR; each CDR3 protein has one entry. The sample records about a million distinct CDR3 sequences, roughly 43% being singletons. On this clonotype: The antigen remains undetermined.

Findings of the study overall: Age showed a roughly linear inverse relationship with TCR beta diversity per million T cells.

CDR3 length: 15 residues. Sequencing was done on a sample of blood. The TCR comes from a man aged 25 to 40 in good health. V gene TRBV21-1 combines with J gene TRBJ2-7; the table gives TRBD1 as D, unverified against the DNA. TRBV21-1 is recorded as a pseudogene. The CDR3 region has the DNA TGTGCCAGCACCGTTAGGCGGCGGGCGTCCTACGAGCAGTACTTC. Residues: CASTVRRRASYEQYF.